This passage covers 28 T cell receptor beta chains from one sample sequenced in a study of CD39 and CD103 CD8 tumor-infiltrating T cells. Only in-frame clones appear in the TCRdb table, and some are missing; sequencing was by immunoSEQ multiplex PCR. The table shows thousands of clones, with under 80% occurring only once. Sequencing was done on a sample of CD8+ T cells sorted from blood. As for subset: total memory CD8 T cells (CD45RA-CCR7+/-) from blood or uninvolved lymph node. All receptors come from a human donor with head and neck squamous cell carcinoma.

This rearrangement joins TRBV7-3 to TRBJ1-1; D is unresolved. V gave up 0 bases and J gave up 1 base, with 9 bases separating them. The germline CDR1 and CDR2 sequences are SGHTA and FQGTGA. This CDR3 has 15 residues. CDR3 sequence reads: CASSLTLQPNTEAFF. CDR3 coding DNA: TGTGCCAGCAGCTTAACGCTACAGCCGAACACTGAAGCTTTCTTT.

The rearrangement joins TRBV4-3 to TRBJ1-2; weak D call: TRBD1 (5 bases). The CDR3 spans 14 residues. Per germline, CDR1 LGHNA and CDR2 YSLEER. Trimming removed 0 bases at V and 4 bases at J, with 9 bases between. CDR3 nucleotides: TGCGCCAGCAGCCAAGAGTTAGGGGCCTATGGCTACACCTTC. Translating gives CASSQELGAYGYTF.

This clone has only a few counts. The chain combines TRBV10-1 with TRBJ2-1; 7 nucleotides match TRBD1. This CDR3 is 16 amino acids long. Germline V gene data show CDR1 as WNHNN and CDR2 as SYGVQD (reference sequence). After removal of 6 bases from V and 3 bases from J, the junction contained 11 bases not matched to a gene. The CDR3 DNA sequence: TGCGCCAGCAGCTCAGGGGGTCGTGGGAACTACAATGAGCAGTTCTTC. It is translated as CASSSGGRGNYNEQFF.

The J gene is TRBJ1-2, the V gene TRBV5-1; 8 bases fit TRBD1. The germline gives CDR1 SGHRS, CDR2 YFSETQ. V lost 0 bases and J lost 6; bases outside the gene matches: 7. This CDR3 is 15 amino acids long. CDR3 residues: CASSLVPGGVDGYTF. CDR3 DNA sequence: TGCGCCAGCAGCTTGGTACCAGGGGGCGTCGATGGCTACACCTTC. The whole variable domain, filled in from reference TRBV5-1 and TRBJ1-2, reads KAGVTQTPRYLIKTRGQQVTLSCSPISGHRSVSWYQQTPGQGLQFLFEYFSETQRNKGNFPGRFSGRQFSNSRSEMNVSTLELGDSALYLCASSLVPGGVDGYTFGSGTRLTVV.

CDR3: CSVALLAGANTGELFF. CDR3 nucleotides: TGCAGCGTGGCCCTCTTAGCGGGAGCGAACACCGGGGAGCTGTTTTTT. This chain links TRBV29-1 with TRBJ2-2; 9 bases agree with TRBD2. V lost 6 bases, J lost 0 bases, and 8 bases stayed unmatched. The CDR3 totals 16 residues. Germline V gene sequence: CDR1 SQVTM, CDR2 ANQGSEA.

This clone is medium-sized. This sequence joins TRBV7-9 and TRBJ1-2; 8 bases are a match to TRBD1. Trimming at V came to 5 bases and at J to 4 bases, leaving 6 bases not matched to a gene. The germline CDR1 and CDR2 sequences are SEHNR and FQNEAQ (reference sequence). CDR3 length equals 14 residues. The CDR3 sequence is CASSQGARGYGYTF. CDR3 sequence (DNA): TGTGCCAGCAGCCAGGGGGCGCGGGGCTATGGCTACACCTTC. Full variable domain (outside the CDR3, taken from reference TRBV7-9 and TRBJ1-2): DTGVSQNPRHKITKRGQNVTFRCDPISEHNRLYWYRQTLGQGPEFLTYFQNEAQLEKSRLLSDRFSAERPKGSFSTLEIQRTEQGDSAMYLCASSQGARGYGYTFGSGTRLTVV.

V is TRBV13 and J is TRBJ2-1, with 7 bases that match TRBD1. Per the germline V gene, CDR1 is PRHDT and CDR2 is FYEKMQ (reference sequence). After removal of 3 bases from V and 4 bases from J, the junction contained 3 bases not matched to a gene. This CDR3 spans 14 amino acids. CDR3 loop: CASSFRDSYNEQFF. The CDR3 DNA reads TGTGCCAGCAGCTTTCGGGACAGTTACAATGAGCAGTTCTTC.

This chain joins TRBV27 and TRBJ2-7, with D perhaps matching TRBD2 (5 bases). Germline assignment: CDR1 MNHEY and CDR2 SMNVEV (reference sequence). There are 13 residues in the CDR3. Trimming stripped 5 bases from V and 7 bases from J, with 15 bases between. The CDR3 nucleotides read TGTGCCAGCAGTGCCACGGGGTCTTGGGAGCAGTACTTC. Its translation: CASSATGSWEQYF.

This clone was counted between two and nine times. The gene calls are TRBV11-2 and TRBJ2-1; D is ambiguous. This CDR3 region has 12 residues. Germline V gene lookup returns CDR1 SGHAT and CDR2 FQNNGV. Trimming cost V 3 bases and J 9 bases, with 9 bases left between them. The CDR3 sequence: CASSFTSREQFF. CDR3 DNA sequence: TGTGCCAGCAGCTTTACCAGTCGTGAGCAGTTCTTC.

This chain links TRBV5-6 with TRBJ1-1, with D unclear. Germline CDR1 is SGHDT and CDR2 is YYEEEE. The germline V and J ends were trimmed by 1 base and 4 bases, with 23 bases remaining between them. The CDR3 sequence is 18 residues long. CDR3 region: CASSLFFREEVLGTEAFF. CDR3 DNA: TGTGCCAGCAGCTTGTTCTTCCGGGAGGAGGTCTTGGGCACTGAAGCTTTCTTT. Drawing the rest from reference TRBV5-6 and TRBJ1-1, the complete variable domain is DAGVTQSPTHLIKTRGQQVTLRCSPKSGHDTVSWYQQALGQGPQFIFQYYEEEERQRGNFPDRFSGHQFPNYSSELNVNALLLGDSALYLCASSLFFREEVLGTEAFFGQGTRLTVV.

The V gene is TRBV7-9, the J gene TRBJ2-3; a weak D match, TRBD2 (5 bases). Germline CDR1 and CDR2: SEHNR and FQNEAQ (reference sequence). This CDR3 comprises 13 residues. V dropped 5 bases and J dropped 1 base, with 7 bases sitting between them. The CDR3 DNA is TGTGCCAGCAGCCGGACTGGCACAGATACGCAGTATTTT. Its translation: CASSRTGTDTQYF.

J is TRBJ2-1 and V is TRBV7-2, with TRBD1 as a possible D gene (6 bases). This CDR3 is built from 13 residues. V lost 2 bases and J lost 5, with 7 bases in between. Germline CDR1 and CDR2: SGHTA and FQGNSA. The CDR3 spells CASSLNRDNEQFF. The CDR3 DNA reads TGTGCCAGCAGCTTAAACAGGGACAATGAGCAGTTCTTC.

The rearrangement links TRBV4-1 to TRBJ1-1; 9 nucleotides match TRBD1. Germline values: CDR1 MGHRA, CDR2 YSYEKL. This CDR3 is built from 15 residues. The V gene end was trimmed by 0 bases and the J gene end by 3 bases; junction bases not matched to a gene: 2. The CDR3 sequence: CASSQDNRGHTEAFF. CDR3 coding DNA: TGCGCCAGCAGCCAAGATAACAGGGGGCACACTGAAGCTTTCTTT.

This rearrangement joins TRBV7-3 to TRBJ1-1; the D gene is possibly TRBD1 (5 bases). V lost 1 base and J lost 4, with 13 bases in between. The CDR3 covers 15 residues. CDR1 is SGHTA, CDR2 FQGTGA, per germline. This CDR3 is CASSLMAGYGTEAFF. The DNA of the CDR3 is TGTGCCAGCAGCTTAATGGCAGGGTACGGCACTGAAGCTTTCTTT.

This clone is medium-sized in the sample. The J gene is TRBJ1-6, the V gene TRBV13, with D possibly being TRBD1 (5 bases). The germline V gene has CDR1 PRHDT and CDR2 FYEKMQ (reference sequence). Trimming stripped 2 bases from V and 3 bases from J, with 8 bases between. CDR3 size: 15 residues. CDR3 in amino acids: CASSLQGSYNSPLHF. DNA for the CDR3: TGTGCCAGCAGCTTACAGGGTAGCTATAATTCACCCCTCCACTTT. The full variable domain, rest sourced from reference TRBV13 and TRBJ1-6, is AAGVIQSPRHLIKEKRETATLKCYPIPRHDTVYWYQQGPGQDPQFLISFYEKMQSDKGSIPDRFSAQQFSDYHSELNMSSLELGDSALYFCASSLQGSYNSPLHFGNGTRLTVT.

The chain links TRBV19 to TRBJ2-7, with 7 bases that match TRBD1. Unmatched junction bases numbered 1, after V lost 5 bases and J lost 0 bases. Looked up from germline, CDR1 is LNHDA and CDR2 is SQIVND (reference sequence). The CDR3 contains 13 residues. CDR3 in DNA: TGTGCCAGTAGTGGACAGGCCTCCTACGAGCAGTACTTC. This codes for CASSGQASYEQYF.

A word on this clone: The junction and the germline gene differ at one end; a read error may be behind it. The CDR3 DNA is TGTGCCAGCAGGGAAGACACAGGGGGCCGTAACTATGGCTACACCTTC. It translates to CASREDTGGRNYGYTF. The gene calls are TRBV6-1 and TRBJ1-2; 9 bases match TRBD1. Germline-derived CDR1 and CDR2 are MNHNS and SASEGT. The CDR3 is 16 residues long.

In this sample, this clone turned up a few times. The genes are TRBV30 and TRBJ1-5, with a possible D match to TRBD1 (5 bases). The CDR3 extends over 15 amino acids. V was shortened by 6 bases and J by 3 bases, with 18 bases between the two germline ends. Germline V lookup: CDR1 GTSNPN, CDR2 SVGIG (reference sequence). DNA for the CDR3: TGTGCCTGTCAAACTCAGGGCTGGGACAATCAGCCCCAGCATTTT. Protein sequence: CACQTQGWDNQPQHF.

The rearrangement joins TRBV28 to TRBJ2-1; D is ambiguous. This CDR3 is built from 14 residues. In germline, CDR1 is MDHEN, CDR2 SYDVKM. The germline V and J ends were trimmed by 4 bases and 0 bases, with 7 bases remaining between them. The CDR3 spells CASSSSSSYNEQFF. Here the CDR3 DNA reads TGTGCCAGCAGTTCGTCGAGCTCCTACAATGAGCAGTTCTTC.

This clone has just one count. The V call is TRBV27, the J call TRBJ2-5, with TRBD2 matching over 8 bases. The CDR3 is 15 residues long. Losses at the gene ends were 1 base for V and 4 bases for J; bases not matched to a gene: 5. Germline V gene sequence: CDR1 MNHEY, CDR2 SMNVEV (reference sequence). The CDR3 coding sequence is TGTGCCAGCAGTTTATACGGGGGGGTGGGAGAGACCCAGTACTTC. Its protein product is CASSLYGGVGETQYF.

The rearrangement joins TRBV27 to TRBJ1-1, with D uncertain. The CDR3 consists of 14 residues. The V gene's germline CDR1 is MNHEY and CDR2 SMNVEV (reference sequence). V gave up 5 bases and J gave up 1 base, with 11 bases separating them. CDR3 DNA: TGTGCCAGCAGTCGAGGAAATAGGAACACTGAAGCTTTCTTT. Translated, it gives CASSRGNRNTEAFF.

For this clone: A junction boundary mismatches the germline segment, possibly from a read error. Written as DNA, the CDR3 is TGTGCCAGCAGTTTAGTCGGACAGGGAGTTGGTAATGAAAAACTGTTTTTT. Translation gives CASSLVGQGVGNEKLFF. The rearrangement links TRBV7-8 to TRBJ1-4; 8 positions agree with TRBD1. Germline CDR1 is SGHVS and CDR2 is FQNEAQ. This CDR3 is built from 17 residues.

The gene calls are TRBV7-9 and TRBJ1-3; possibly TRBD1 for D (6 bases). Germline CDR1 SEHNR, CDR2 FQNEAQ (reference sequence). This CDR3 comprises 15 residues. With 1 base removed from V and 2 bases from J, the gap between germline ends came to 9 bases. Here the CDR3 reads CASSLDPGAGNTIYF. The CDR3 DNA sequence: TGTGCCAGCAGCTTAGACCCAGGGGCTGGAAACACCATATATTTT.

The rearrangement joins TRBV5-6 to TRBJ2-7, with TRBD1 matching 10 bases. This CDR3 is 15 amino acids long. Germline CDR1 and CDR2: SGHDT and YYEEEE. Trimming took 3 bases from V and 2 from J; bases not matched to a gene: 5. The CDR3 DNA sequence: TGTGCCAGCAGCTGGGGGGGACAGGGGACCTACGAGCAGTACTTC. Amino acids: CASSWGGQGTYEQYF.

CDR3 region: CASSSLNGKAYEQYF. CDR3 sequence (DNA): TGTGCCAGCAGCTCATTGAACGGTAAAGCCTACGAGCAGTACTTC. The rearrangement links TRBV11-2 to TRBJ2-7, with D unclear. The V gene lost 4 bases and the J gene lost 2 bases, with 15 bases spanning the gap. Germline V gene data show CDR1 as SGHAT and CDR2 as FQNNGV. The CDR3 spans 15 residues.

This clone was seen only once. The V gene is TRBV10-3, the J gene TRBJ2-1; perhaps TRBD2 as D (6 bases). Germline V gives CDR1 ENHRY, CDR2 SYGVKD. CDR3 size: 16 residues. Trimming removed 0 bases from V and 1 base from J, with 10 bases in between. Written as DNA, the CDR3 is TGTGCCATCAGTGAGTCGGGTGGGGGGTCCTACAATGAGCAGTTCTTC. Its translation: CAISESGGGSYNEQFF.

The genes are TRBV2 and TRBJ2-5; D gene uncertain. The germline V gene has CDR1 SNHLY and CDR2 FYNNEI. V was clipped by 7 bases and J by 3 bases, with 6 bases between them. This CDR3 region has 11 residues. The CDR3 here is CASKSKETQYF. For the CDR3, the DNA is TGTGCCAGCAAGAGCAAAGAGACCCAGTACTTC.

The chain carries TRBV30 and TRBJ2-1; 9 bases are a match to TRBD2. CDR3 size: 14 residues. V dropped 0 bases and J dropped 8; count of bases not matched to a gene: 5. Per germline, CDR1 GTSNPN and CDR2 SVGIG (reference sequence). Written as DNA, the CDR3 is TGTGCCTGGAGTGTAGCGGGGGGCCCCGATGAGCAGTTCTTC. It codes for CAWSVAGGPDEQFF.